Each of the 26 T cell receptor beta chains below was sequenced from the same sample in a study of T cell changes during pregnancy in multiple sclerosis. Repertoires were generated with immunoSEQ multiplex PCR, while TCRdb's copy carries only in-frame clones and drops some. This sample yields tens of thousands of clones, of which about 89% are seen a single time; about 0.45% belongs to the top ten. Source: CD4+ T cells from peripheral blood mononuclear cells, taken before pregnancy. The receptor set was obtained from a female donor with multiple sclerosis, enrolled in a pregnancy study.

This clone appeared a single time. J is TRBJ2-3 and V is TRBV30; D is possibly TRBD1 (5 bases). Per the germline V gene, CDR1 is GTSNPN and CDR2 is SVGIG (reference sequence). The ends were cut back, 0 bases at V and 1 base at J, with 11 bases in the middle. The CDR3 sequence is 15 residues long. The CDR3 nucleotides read TGTGCCTGGAGTGTACAGGCAGGGCGCACAGATACGCAGTATTTT. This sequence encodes CAWSVQAGRTDTQYF.

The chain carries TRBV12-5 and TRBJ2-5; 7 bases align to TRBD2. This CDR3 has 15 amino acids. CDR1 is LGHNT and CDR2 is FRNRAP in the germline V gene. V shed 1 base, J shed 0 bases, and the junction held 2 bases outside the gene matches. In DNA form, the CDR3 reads TGTGCTAGTGGTTTGGGCAGCGGGAACCAAGAGACCCAGTACTTC. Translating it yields CASGLGSGNQETQYF.

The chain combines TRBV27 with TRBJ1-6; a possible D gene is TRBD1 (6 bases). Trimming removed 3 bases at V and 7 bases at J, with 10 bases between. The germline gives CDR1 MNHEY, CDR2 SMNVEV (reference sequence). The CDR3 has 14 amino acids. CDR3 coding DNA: TGTGCCAGCAGTTTCTATCAGGGGAATTCACCCCTCCACTTT. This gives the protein CASSFYQGNSPLHF.

The CDR3 nucleotides are TGCAGCGTTGGAATTGGGGCGGAAGAGACCCAGTACTTC. The encoded protein is CSVGIGAEETQYF. This rearrangement joins TRBV29-1 to TRBJ2-5, with a tentative D call TRBD1 (5 bases). V lost 4 bases to trimming and J lost 3 bases, with 12 bases between them. CDR1 and CDR2 from the germline V gene are SQVTM and ANQGSEA. The CDR3 loop spans 13 amino acids.

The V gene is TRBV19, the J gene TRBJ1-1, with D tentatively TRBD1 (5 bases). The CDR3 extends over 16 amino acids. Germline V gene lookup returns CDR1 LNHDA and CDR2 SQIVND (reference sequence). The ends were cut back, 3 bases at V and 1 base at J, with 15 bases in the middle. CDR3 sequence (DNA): TGTGCCAGTAGTATTGGGGGACTAGGAGGGAACACTGAAGCTTTCTTT. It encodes CASSIGGLGGNTEAFF.

The CDR3 region is CASRRNRDRLYEQYF. CDR3 coding DNA: TGTGCCAGCAGGCGGAACCGGGACAGGCTCTACGAGCAGTACTTC. The chain couples TRBV6-5 to TRBJ2-7, with 8 bases identical to TRBD1. The ends lost 6 bases at V and 3 bases at J; junction bases unmatched: 10. Germline lookup yields CDR1 MNHEY and CDR2 SVGAGI. This CDR3 spans 15 amino acids.

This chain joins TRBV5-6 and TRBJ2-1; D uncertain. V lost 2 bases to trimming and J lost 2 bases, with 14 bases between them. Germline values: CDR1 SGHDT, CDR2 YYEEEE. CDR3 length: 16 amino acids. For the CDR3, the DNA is TGTGCCAGCAGCTTTTGGCCAGAACAAGCCTACAATGAGCAGTTCTTC. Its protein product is CASSFWPEQAYNEQFF.

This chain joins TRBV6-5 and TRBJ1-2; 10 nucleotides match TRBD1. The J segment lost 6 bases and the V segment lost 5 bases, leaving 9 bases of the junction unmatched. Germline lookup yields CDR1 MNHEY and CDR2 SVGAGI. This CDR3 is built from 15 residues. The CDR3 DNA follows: TGTGCCAGCAGTCCTCCGACAGGGGGCGAGGATGGCTACACCTTC. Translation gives CASSPPTGGEDGYTF.

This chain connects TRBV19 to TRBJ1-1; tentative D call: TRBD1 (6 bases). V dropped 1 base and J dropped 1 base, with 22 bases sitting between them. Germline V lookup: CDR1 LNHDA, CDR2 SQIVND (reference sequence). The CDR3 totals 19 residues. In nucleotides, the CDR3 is TGTGCCAGTAGTATAGGATTGGCGACAGGAGGTAGTGGGAACACTGAAGCTTTCTTT. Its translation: CASSIGLATGGSGNTEAFF.

The CDR3 loop reads CASRAWGSRTGELFF. The CDR3 DNA is TGTGCCAGCAGGGCGTGGGGCTCGCGGACCGGGGAGCTGTTTTTT. The genes are TRBV28 and TRBJ2-2; weak D call: TRBD1 (5 bases). Per the germline V gene, CDR1 is MDHEN and CDR2 is SYDVKM. The V and J ends lost 6 bases and 5 bases respectively, with 16 bases between them. This CDR3 has 15 amino acids.

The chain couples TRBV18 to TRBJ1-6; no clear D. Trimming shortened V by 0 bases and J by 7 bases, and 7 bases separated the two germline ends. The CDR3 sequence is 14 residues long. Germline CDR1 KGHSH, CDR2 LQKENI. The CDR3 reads CASSPPIVNSPLHF. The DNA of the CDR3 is TGTGCCAGCTCACCACCGATAGTAAATTCACCCCTCCACTTT.

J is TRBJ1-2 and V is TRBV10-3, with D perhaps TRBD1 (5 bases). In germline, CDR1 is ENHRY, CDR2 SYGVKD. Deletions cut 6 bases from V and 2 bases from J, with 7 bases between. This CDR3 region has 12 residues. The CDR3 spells CAISDSNYGYTF. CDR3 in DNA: TGTGCCATCAGCGACAGCAACTATGGCTACACCTTC.

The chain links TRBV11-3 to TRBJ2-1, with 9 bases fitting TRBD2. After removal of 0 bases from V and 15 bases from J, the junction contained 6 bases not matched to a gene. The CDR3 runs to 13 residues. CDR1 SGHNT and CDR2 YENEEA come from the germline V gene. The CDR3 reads CASSLDPGTSPFF. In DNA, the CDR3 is TGTGCCAGCAGCTTAGATCCCGGGACTAGCCCGTTCTTC.

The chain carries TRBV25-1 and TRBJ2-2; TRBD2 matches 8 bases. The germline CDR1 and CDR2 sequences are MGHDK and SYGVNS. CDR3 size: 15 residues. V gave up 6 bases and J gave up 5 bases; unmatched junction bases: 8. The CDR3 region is CASSHKIAGTGELFF. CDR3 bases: TGTGCCAGCAGCCATAAAATAGCGGGAACCGGGGAGCTGTTTTTT. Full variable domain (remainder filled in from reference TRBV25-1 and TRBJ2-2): EADIYQTPRYLVIGTGKKITLECSQTMGHDKMYWYQQDPGMELHLIHYSYGVNSTEKGDLSSESTVSRIRTEHFPLTLESARPSHTSQYLCASSHKIAGTGELFFGEGSRLTVL.

CDR3 nucleotides: TGCAGCGTTGAGGCTCAGCAAGAGACCCAGTACTTC. Its protein product is CSVEAQQETQYF. This rearrangement joins TRBV29-1 to TRBJ2-5, with unresolved D. The CDR3 length is 12 residues. V lost 3 bases and J lost 2, with 7 bases in between. Germline assignment: CDR1 SQVTM and CDR2 ANQGSEA. The full variable domain, completed using reference TRBV29-1 and TRBJ2-5, is SAVISQKPSRDICQRGTSLTIQCQVDSQVTMMFWYRQQPGQSLTLIATANQGSEATYESGFVIDKFPISRPNLTFSTLTVSNMSPEDSSIYLCSVEAQQETQYFGPGTRLLVL.

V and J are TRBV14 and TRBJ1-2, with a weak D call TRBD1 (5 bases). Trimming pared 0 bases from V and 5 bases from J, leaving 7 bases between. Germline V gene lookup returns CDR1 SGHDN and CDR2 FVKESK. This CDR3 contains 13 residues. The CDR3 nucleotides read TGTGCCAGCAGCCAAGATACAGGTTATGGCTACACCTTC. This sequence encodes CASSQDTGYGYTF.

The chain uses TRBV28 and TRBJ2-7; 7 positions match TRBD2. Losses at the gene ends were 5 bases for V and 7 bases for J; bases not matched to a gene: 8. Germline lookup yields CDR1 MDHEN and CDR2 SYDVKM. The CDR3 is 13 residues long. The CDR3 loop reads CASSPFGRDEQYF. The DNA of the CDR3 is TGTGCCAGCAGTCCATTTGGGAGGGATGAGCAGTACTTC.

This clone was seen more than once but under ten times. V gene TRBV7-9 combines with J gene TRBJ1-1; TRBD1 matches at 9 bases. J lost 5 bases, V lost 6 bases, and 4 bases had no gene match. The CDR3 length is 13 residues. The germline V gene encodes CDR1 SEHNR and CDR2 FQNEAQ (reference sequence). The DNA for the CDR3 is TGTGCCAGCAGTCCTGGACAGGGGACTGAAGCTTTCTTT. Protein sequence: CASSPGQGTEAFF.

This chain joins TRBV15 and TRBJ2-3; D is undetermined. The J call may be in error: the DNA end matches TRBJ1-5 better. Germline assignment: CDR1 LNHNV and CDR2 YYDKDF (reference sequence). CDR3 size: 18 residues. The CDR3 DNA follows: TGTGCCACCAGCAGAGATGTTGCAGTTAGATCTAGCACAGATACGCAGCATTTT. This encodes CATSRDVAVRSSTDTQHF.

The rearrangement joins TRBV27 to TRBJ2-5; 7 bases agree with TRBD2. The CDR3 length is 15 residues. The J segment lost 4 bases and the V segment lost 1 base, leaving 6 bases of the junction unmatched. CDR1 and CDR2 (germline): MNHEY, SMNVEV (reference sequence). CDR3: CASSLLGGSRETQYF. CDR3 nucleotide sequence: TGTGCCAGCAGTTTATTGGGCGGGAGTCGAGAGACCCAGTACTTC.

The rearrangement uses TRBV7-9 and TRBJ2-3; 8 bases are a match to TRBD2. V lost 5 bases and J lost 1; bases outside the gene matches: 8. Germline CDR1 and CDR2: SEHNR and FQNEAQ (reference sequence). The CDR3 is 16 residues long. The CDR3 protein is CASSRPRGAGTDTQYF. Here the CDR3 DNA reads TGTGCCAGCAGCCGCCCGCGGGGGGCCGGCACAGATACGCAGTATTTT.

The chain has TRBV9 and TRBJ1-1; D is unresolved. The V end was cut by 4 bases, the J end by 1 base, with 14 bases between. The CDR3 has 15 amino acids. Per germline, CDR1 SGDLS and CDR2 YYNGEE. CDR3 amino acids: CASSPPAGTNTEAFF. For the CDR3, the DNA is TGTGCCAGCAGCCCTCCCGCGGGAACGAACACTGAAGCTTTCTTT.

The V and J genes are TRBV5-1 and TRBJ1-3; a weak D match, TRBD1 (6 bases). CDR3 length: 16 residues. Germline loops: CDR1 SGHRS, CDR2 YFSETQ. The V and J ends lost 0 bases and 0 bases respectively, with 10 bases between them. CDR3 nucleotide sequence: TGCGCCAGCAGCTTGGAGGGGGTTTCCTCTGGAAACACCATATATTTT. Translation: CASSLEGVSSGNTIYF.

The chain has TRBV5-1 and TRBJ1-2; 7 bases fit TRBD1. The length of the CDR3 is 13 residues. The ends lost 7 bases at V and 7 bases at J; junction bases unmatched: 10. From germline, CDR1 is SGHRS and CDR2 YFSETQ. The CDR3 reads CASHDREWSGYTF. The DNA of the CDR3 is TGCGCCAGCCACGACAGGGAATGGAGTGGCTACACCTTC. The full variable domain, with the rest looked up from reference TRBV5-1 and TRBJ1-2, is KAGVTQTPRYLIKTRGQQVTLSCSPISGHRSVSWYQQTPGQGLQFLFEYFSETQRNKGNFPGRFSGRQFSNSRSEMNVSTLELGDSALYLCASHDREWSGYTFGSGTRLTVV.

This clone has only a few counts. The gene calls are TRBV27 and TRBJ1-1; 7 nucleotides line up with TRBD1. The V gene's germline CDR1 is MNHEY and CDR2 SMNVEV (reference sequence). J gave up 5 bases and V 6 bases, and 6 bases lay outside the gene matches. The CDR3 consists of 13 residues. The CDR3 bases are TGTGCCAGCAGAGAACAGGGGTGGACTGAAGCTTTCTTT. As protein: CASREQGWTEAFF.

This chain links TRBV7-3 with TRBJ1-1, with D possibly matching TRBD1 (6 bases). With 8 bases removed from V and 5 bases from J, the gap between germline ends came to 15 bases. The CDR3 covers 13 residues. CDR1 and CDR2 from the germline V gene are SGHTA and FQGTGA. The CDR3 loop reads CASAFGGATEAFF. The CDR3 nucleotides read TGTGCCAGCGCCTTCGGGGGGGCAACTGAAGCTTTCTTT.